Listed below are T cell receptor beta chains from one sample, sequenced in a study of technical replicates of blood from a handful of donors. Some clones are missing from TCRdb's copy, which holds only in-frame ones; the method was immunoSEQ multiplex PCR. Among more than 80,000 clones, over 90% were seen once, and the ten largest hold under 0.4%. The sample consisted of T cells isolated from PBMCs. The receptors derive from a human donor in good health. Both conserved end residues are part of each CDR3. The D gene is left open where the match is weak.

D: .
V: TRBV13
J: TRBJ1-1
CDR3: CASSRGTQRMGNTEAFF

D: .
V: TRBV6-1
J: TRBJ1-4
CDR3: CASSEDGVNEKLFF

D: .
V: TRBV28
J: TRBJ2-7
CDR3: CASGLQGRGNEQYF

D: .
V: TRBV18
J: TRBJ2-3
CDR3: CASSPPNRALTDTQYF

D: .
V: TRBV10-2
J: TRBJ1-4
CDR3: CASSEKGATNEKLFF

D: .
V: TRBV27
J: TRBJ1-2
CDR3: CASSLAGLIGGYTF

D: .
V: TRBV19
J: TRBJ1-5
CDR3: CASSIPGYSGQPQHF

D: TRBD1
V: TRBV2
J: TRBJ1-1
CDR3: CATTGAVTEAFF

D: .
V: TRBV6-5
J: TRBJ2-2
CDR3: CASSYLLTGELFF

D: TRBD1
V: TRBV28
J: TRBJ2-7
CDR3: CASSLFIWTGRTYEQYF

D: TRBD1
V: TRBV9
J: TRBJ1-5
CDR3: CASSHSITGGPNQPQHF

D: TRBD2
V: TRBV7-9
J: TRBJ2-1
CDR3: CASSIAGGPYEQFF

D: .
V: TRBV12-2
J: TRBJ2-2
CDR3: CASRLALRERRELFF

D: .
V: TRBV27
J: TRBJ1-5
CDR3: CASSTTQGHGNQPQHF

D: TRBD2
V: TRBV6-1
J: TRBJ2-1
CDR3: CASSEEVSGSSYNEQFF

D: .
V: TRBV7-3
J: TRBJ2-1
CDR3: CASSSSSLNEQFF

D: .
V: TRBV10-1
J: TRBJ2-3
CDR3: CASSEREDSTDTQYF

D: TRBD2
V: TRBV7-2
J: TRBJ2-3
CDR3: CASSTLAGRPGETQYF

D: .
V: TRBV6-6
J: TRBJ2-7
CDR3: CASSYFLGSTGSEQYF

D: TRBD2
V: TRBV4-3
J: TRBJ2-6
CDR3: CASSQGTSSSGANVLTF

D: .
V: TRBV28
J: TRBJ1-2
CDR3: CASGRNYGYTF

D: TRBD1
V: TRBV4-3
J: TRBJ2-6
CDR3: CASSQEGTGTGANVLTF

D: .
V: TRBV7-9
J: TRBJ2-2
CDR3: CASSLGGVSTGELFF

D: .
V: TRBV28
J: TRBJ1-2
CDR3: CASSTLFSYTF

D: TRBD1
V: TRBV6-5
J: TRBJ2-7
CDR3: CASSPDRAYEQYF

D: .
V: TRBV7-9
J: TRBJ2-7
CDR3: CASSLGTVGEQYF

D: .
V: TRBV7-2
J: TRBJ2-7
CDR3: CASSLASGSYEQYF

D: TRBD1
V: TRBV4-1
J: TRBJ1-4
CDR3: CASRPPLQGIEKLFF

D: .
V: TRBV7-9
J: TRBJ2-7
CDR3: CASSSRQIYEQYF

D: .
V: TRBV7-9
J: TRBJ1-1
CDR3: CASSLSRGVWTEAFF

D: .
V: TRBV30
J: TRBJ2-5
CDR3: CAWSAGETQYF

D: .
V: TRBV6-1
J: TRBJ2-4
CDR3: CASSENRVGKNIQYF

D: .
V: TRBV6-1
J: TRBJ2-5
CDR3: CASSEVALFQETQYF

D: .
V: TRBV30
J: TRBJ1-2
CDR3: CAWSQEYVYGGTF

D: .
V: TRBV13
J: TRBJ2-5
CDR3: CASSRGTEETQYF

D: TRBD1
V: TRBV7-9
J: TRBJ2-7
CDR3: CASSGTGSYEQYF

D: TRBD2
V: TRBV10-3
J: TRBJ2-7
CDR3: CAISQTSPPYEQYF

D: TRBD1
V: TRBV5-1
J: TRBJ2-7
CDR3: CASSLGGQVTYEQYF

D: TRBD1
V: TRBV5-3
J: TRBJ1-5
CDR3: CARSPGETGASYSNQPQHF

D: .
V: TRBV13
J: TRBJ1-5
CDR3: CASSDGVSQPQHF

D: TRBD1
V: TRBV9
J: TRBJ2-7
CDR3: CASSVGTGSRYEQYF

D: TRBD1
V: TRBV5-1
J: TRBJ2-7
CDR3: CASSLQGTYEQYF

D: .
V: TRBV19
J: TRBJ1-3
CDR3: CASSFRQGENTIYF

D: TRBD2
V: TRBV9
J: TRBJ2-1
CDR3: CASSQAGGSYNEQFF

D: TRBD2
V: TRBV13
J: TRBJ2-7
CDR3: CASSYGGGRAYEQYF

D: .
V: TRBV11-2
J: TRBJ1-2
CDR3: CASSLTTGGRSGYTF